The 3 T cell receptor beta chains listed next were all sequenced from one sample in a study of T-cell memory formation after mild COVID-19. TCRdb recomputed calls from the 5' RACE reads with MiXCR, one row per CDR3 protein. The table includes more than 80,000 distinct CDR3 sequences, about 17% detected once. The sample taken for sequencing was PBMCs or a T cell subset sorted from them (not recorded which). The receptors derive from an adult woman who had mild COVID-19 (a few samples of this study predate the infection). Cell type and time point are not known.

The chain has TRBV27 and TRBJ2-7; 8 bases are shared with TRBD2. The germline V gene has CDR1 MNHEY and CDR2 SMNVEV (reference sequence). V gave up 8 bases and J gave up 6 bases; unmatched junction bases: 6. This CDR3 comprises 12 residues. The CDR3 region has the DNA TGTGCCAGCCGCGCGGGAGGTAGCGAGCAGTACTTC. Protein sequence: CASRAGGSEQYF.

This chain uses TRBV6-6 with TRBJ2-7, with 9 bases aligning to TRBD2. Germline trimming cut 0 bases from V and 5 bases from J; bases unmatched to any gene: 8. The CDR3 spans 16 residues. CDR1 is MNHNY and CDR2 is SVGAGI in the germline V gene (reference sequence). The CDR3 sequence: CASSYSWSSGNNEQYF. CDR3 coding DNA: TGTGCCAGCAGTTACTCGTGGTCTAGCGGGAATAACGAGCAGTACTTC.

A few counts support this clonotype. The chain employs TRBV4-1 and TRBJ1-1, with D tentatively TRBD1 (5 bases). The CDR3 has 16 amino acids. Germline V gene sequence: CDR1 MGHRA, CDR2 YSYEKL. Trimming pared 3 bases from V and 4 bases from J, leaving 18 bases between. The chain's CDR3 is CASSHGAGGSGTEAFF. In DNA, the CDR3 is TGCGCCAGCAGCCACGGGGCGGGGGGGTCCGGCACTGAAGCTTTCTTT.